The TCR beta chain under discussion was sequenced for a study of beta chain features in type 1 diabetes. This CDR3 spans 14 amino acids. J was trimmed by 2 bases and V by 5 bases; bases with no gene match: 4. The V gene's germline CDR1 is SGHTA and CDR2 FQGNSA. Study-level points and caveats: The similarity of naive, central memory and Treg TCRB repertoires appeared greater among patients than among healthy donors. There was a possibility that cDNA sequencing over-represented cells with high TCR expression.

Expressed TCRB transcripts were sequenced, since all the RNA that had been isolated was reverse transcribed. The method was immunoSEQ multiplex PCR; TCRdb's version includes in-frame clones alone and lacks a portion of them. This sample has 110,000 to 150,000 clones; around a tenth occur once, and the top ten carry about 0.6%. About this clone: The antigen is unknown.

The chain uses TRBV7-2 and TRBJ2-5, with TRBD1 matching 8 bases. The receptor's source is a woman in her forties in good health. The sample comprised central memory CD4+ T cells from blood. The CDR3 reads CASSLGQAQETQYF. The DNA for the CDR3 is TGTGCCAGCAGCCTGGGACAGGCTCAAGAGACCCAGTACTTC.